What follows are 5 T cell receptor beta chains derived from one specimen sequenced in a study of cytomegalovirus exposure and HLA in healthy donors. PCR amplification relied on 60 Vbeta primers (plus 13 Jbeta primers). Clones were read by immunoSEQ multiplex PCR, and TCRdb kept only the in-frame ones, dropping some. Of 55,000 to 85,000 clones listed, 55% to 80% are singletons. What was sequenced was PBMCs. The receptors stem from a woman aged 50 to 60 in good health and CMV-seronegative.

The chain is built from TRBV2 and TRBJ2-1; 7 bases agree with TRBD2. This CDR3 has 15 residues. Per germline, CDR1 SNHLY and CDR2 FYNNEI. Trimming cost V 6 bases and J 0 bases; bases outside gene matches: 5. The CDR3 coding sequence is TGTGCCAGCAGGAAGGGCGGGAGCTCCTACAATGAGCAGTTCTTC. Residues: CASRKGGSSYNEQFF.

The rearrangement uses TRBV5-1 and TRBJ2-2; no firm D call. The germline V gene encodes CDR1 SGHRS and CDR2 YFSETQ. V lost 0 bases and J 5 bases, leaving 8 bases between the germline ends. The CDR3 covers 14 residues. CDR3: CASSLGPTTGELFF. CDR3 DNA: TGCGCCAGCAGCTTGGGCCCTACGACCGGGGAGCTGTTTTTT.

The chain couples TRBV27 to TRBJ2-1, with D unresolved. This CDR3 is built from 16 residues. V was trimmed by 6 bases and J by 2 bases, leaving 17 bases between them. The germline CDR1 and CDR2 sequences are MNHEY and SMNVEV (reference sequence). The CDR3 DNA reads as TGTGCCAGCAGACCAGACACAATAGGCACCTACAATGAGCAGTTCTTC. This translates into CASRPDTIGTYNEQFF.

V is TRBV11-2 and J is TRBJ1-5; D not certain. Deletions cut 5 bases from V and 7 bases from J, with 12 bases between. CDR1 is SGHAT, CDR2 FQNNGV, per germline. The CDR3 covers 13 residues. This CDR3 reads CASSISTGQPQHF. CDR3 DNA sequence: TGTGCCAGCAGCATTTCGACGGGACAGCCCCAGCATTTT.

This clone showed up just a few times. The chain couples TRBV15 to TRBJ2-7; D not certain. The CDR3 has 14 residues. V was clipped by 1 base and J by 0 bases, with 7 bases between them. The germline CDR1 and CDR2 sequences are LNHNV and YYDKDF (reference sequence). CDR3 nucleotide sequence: TGTGCCACCAGCAGAGGCGGCAGCTCCTACGAGCAGTACTTC. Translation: CATSRGGSSYEQYF.